This TCR beta chain was observed in a study of Ad26.COV2.S vaccination and SARS-CoV-2 variants. The CDR3 has 12 amino acids. Germline CDR1 and CDR2: GTSNPN and SVGIG (reference sequence). Trimming left V 3 bases short and J 8 bases short, with 10 bases between. Indicated treatment: about 20 received Ad26.COV2.S at low or high dose, single or two shots; about five received placebo; per-sample allocation not given. The investigators took samples on day 63 after the first vaccine or placebo injection. Generated by immunoSEQ multiplex PCR, the TCRdb table keeps only in-frame clones and is missing some. The sample holds about 500,000 clones, roughly 87% seen once.

The source was peripheral blood, collected in a trial of Ad26.COV2.S vaccine versus placebo. This clonotype was sampled from a person aged 18-60 years who received the Ad26.COV2.S COVID-19 vaccine or a placebo. This chain uses TRBV30 with TRBJ1-4, with D perhaps TRBD1 (6 bases). CDR3 protein: CAWSRGDEKLFF. CDR3 nucleotide sequence: TGTGCCTGGAGCAGGGGCGACGAAAAACTGTTTTTT.